This TCR beta chain was documented in a study of CD8+ T cells in alopecia areata (dated by TCRdb to the late 2010s). Study-level background: Treated patients were enrolled in an open-label pilot trial of oral tofacitinib, 5 to 10 mg twice daily, for moderate-to-severe alopecia areata. Amplification of TCRbeta CDR3 regions was done by immunoSEQ multiplex PCR using 35 Vbeta forward primers and 13 Jbeta reverse primers. Scalp clonality was compared across normal scalp (n=4), patchy alopecia areata scalp (n=8), and alopecia totalis/universalis scalp (n=8). Patients received tofacitinib for 6 to 18 months and were then followed off drug for 6 months to check for delayed response and recurrence. For the treated patients, the SALT score, which quantifies what percentage of scalp surface area is affected, served as the measure of disease severity. Human TCRbeta sequencing covered scalp tissue and sorted CD4+ and CD8+ peripheral blood T cells from patchy and totalis/universalis alopecia areata patients and healthy controls. RNA was extracted with the PAXgene miRNA kit for fixed scalp, the miRNeasy kit for PBMCs, and the RNeasy kit for mouse skin. Biopsies were taken from tofacitinib-treated patients at baseline and at 4 and 24 weeks of treatment, and a later scalp biopsy was taken in several of the tofacitinib-treated patients. The study used high-throughput TCRbeta sequencing to examine T cell clonal expansion in alopecia areata, in both the C3H/HeJ mouse model and human patients.

CDR1 GTSNPN and CDR2 SVGIG were looked up in the germline V gene (reference sequence). From cysteine to phenylalanine, the CDR3 is 13 amino acids long. Here the CDR3 DNA is all that survives: 39 bases in frame from base 1. V drops 5 bases and J drops 5 bases, leaving 15 bases in between. This clone was seen only a few times. The antigen it recognizes is unknown. There are no base qualities to consult, and no much larger clone falls within one base. Study-wide findings and limitations: Lesional scalp, especially in alopecia totalis/universalis, showed higher clonality and more expanded CD8+ clones than normal scalp, suggesting antigenic drive. During tofacitinib treatment, many expanded lesional clones remained in scalp and blood, and this persistence may partly explain relapse after treatment is stopped. The treated cohort was small, with a single nonresponder, so links between baseline CD8+ expansion and response need larger studies. Scalp TCR repertoire analysis is complicated because resident alphabeta T cells in normal human skin are also sequenced, whereas mouse skin is dominated by gammadelta T cells. With tofacitinib, both scalp clonality and the number of expanded CD8+ clones among the top 100 scalp clones went down significantly. Compared with mice, TCR sequences shared between patients were less clear, possibly partly because of HLA diversity across the patient population.

The time point label for this specimen denotes: roughly 24 weeks on oral tofacitinib. The sample's treatment or condition label is to be understood as: oral pan-JAK inhibitor, 5-10 mg twice daily. Peripheral blood and lesional scalp punch biopsies were obtained from patients with alopecia areata. After PBMCs were isolated by density centrifugation and stained for CD3, CD4 and CD8, a FACSAria was used to sort CD4+ and CD8+ T cells. The receptor library was made with the immunoSEQ multiplex PCR assay. RNA was extracted from all samples and reverse transcribed into cDNA as template for TCR sequencing. First-strand cDNA was synthesized with SuperScript III using a 2:1 mix of oligo-dT and random hexamers. A synthetic immune receptor repertoire was used to assess amplification bias, and residual bias was removed computationally. The authors processed their data as follows. Raw reads were preprocessed for error removal, and CDR3 was defined according to IMGT conventions as running from the conserved cysteine to phenylalanine. Clonality was calculated as 1 minus Shannon entropy normalized by log2 of the number of productive unique TCRs. CD4 or CD8 identity of scalp clones was inferred by cross-referencing scalp TCRbeta sequences with sorted blood CD4 and CD8 repertoires. What TCRdb holds here is the immuneACCESS table cut down to in-frame rearrangements. Part of the clones is not present; checked against another copy, under half of the missing clones reflect an unresolved V gene, and the others are unexplained. Clone size and V and J calls were adopted from that table, with D and trimming inferred from the DNA. Present in this sample are about 300,000 clones, roughly 50% of which were seen just once. The ten top clones hold under 2% of the sample.

The sequences come from CD4+ T cells sorted from blood, collected at week 24, from a patient treated with tofacitinib. The clonotype was recovered from a human donor with alopecia areata. The receptor chain draws on TRBV30 and TRBJ1-1, and the D gene may be TRBD1, 5 bases matching. The bases are TGTGCCTGGTCCCCGGGGCCGAGGACTGAAGCTTTCTTT. It encodes CAWSPGPRTEAFF.